These T cell receptor beta chains were read from a single sample in a study of T cells in Graves' hyperthyroidism and ophthalmopathy. One entry per CDR3 protein, called by TCRdb with MiXCR from the multiplex PCR reads. The sample lists hundreds of thousands of distinct CDR3 sequences, 14% occurring once. Sequencing was carried out using blood. Receptors originate from a woman younger than 30 with Graves' hyperthyroidism. CDR3s include the opening cysteine and the closing phenylalanine or tryptophan. D genes are given only for firm matches. Clone size appears in some rows only: once, few, many, or a class for an expanded clone.

v_gene	d_gene	j_gene	abundance	CDR3nt	CDR3aa
TRBV14	-	TRBJ2-2	few	TGTGCCAGCAGCCATCCACAGGGAAACGGGGAGCTGTTTTTT	CASSHPQGNGELFF
TRBV28	TRBD1	TRBJ2-1	many	TGTGCCAGCCGAACCCCGGGACAGTGGGATGAGCAGTTCTTC	CASRTPGQWDEQFF
TRBV18	-	TRBJ2-1	many	TGTGCCAGCTCACCACCCCCGCTCTCCTACAATGAGCAGTTCTTC	CASSPPPLSYNEQFF
TRBV20-1	-	TRBJ2-1	few	TGCAGTGCTAGCCCCGTTGGGGGCCCCTACAATGAGCAGTTCTTC	CSASPVGGPYNEQFF
TRBV10-1	-	TRBJ2-7	-	TGCGCCAGCAGTTCCGACACCTTGGGGGAGCAGTACTTC	CASSSDTLGEQYF
TRBV5-1	TRBD1	TRBJ2-7	many	TGCGCCAGCGGCTGGGGGGACAGGAGCTCCTACGAGCAGTACTTC	CASGWGDRSSYEQYF
TRBV5-1	-	TRBJ2-1	many	TGCGCCAGCAGCTTGGACGGGGGTGGAAATGAGCAGTTCTTC	CASSLDGGGNEQFF
TRBV2	-	TRBJ2-5	many	TGTGCCAGCAGTGGGACAGCCTTGAGGGCCCAGTACTTC	CASSGTALRAQYF
TRBV2	TRBD2	TRBJ2-1	-	TGTGCCAGCTGGGGGCTAGCGGGAGCCATCAATGAGCAGTTCTTC	CASWGLAGAINEQFF
TRBV30	TRBD2	TRBJ2-1	many	TGTGCCTGGAGTGGGGCTAGCGGATTATACAATGAGCAGTTCTTC	CAWSGASGLYNEQFF
TRBV9	-	TRBJ1-2	many	TGTGCCAGCAGCGTAGACTCGACCCTTTATGGCTACACCTTC	CASSVDSTLYGYTF
TRBV29-1	-	TRBJ1-2	few	TGCAGCGTTGAACGGGGGGCCCTGGGTGGCTACACCTTC	CSVERGALGGYTF
TRBV4-1	-	TRBJ2-1	few	TGCGCCAGCAGCCACCTTCGCGGGGAGCAGTTCTTC	CASSHLRGEQFF
TRBV20-1	-	TRBJ2-3	many	TGCAGTGCTAGAGAGGGAGCGGGCCTTGAAAGAGATACGCAGTATTTT	CSAREGAGLERDTQYF
TRBV6-1	TRBD1	TRBJ1-2	few	TGTGCCAGCAGGACCGGGACAGGGACCGTCAACTATGGCTACACCTTC	CASRTGTGTVNYGYTF
TRBV5-1	-	TRBJ2-7	-	TGCGCCAGCAGCTTTTTCCCATCCTACGAGCAGTACTTC	CASSFFPSYEQYF
TRBV5-1	TRBD2	TRBJ2-1	few	TGCGCCAGCAGCTTGGTCTGGGCGGGAGGGCGCTTAGGAAATGAGCAGTTCTTC	CASSLVWAGGRLGNEQFF
TRBV28	-	TRBJ2-7	-	TGTGCCAGCAGCGACGGGACAAATTACCCCTACGAGCAGTACTTC	CASSDGTNYPYEQYF
TRBV29-1	-	TRBJ1-3	few	TGCAGCGTTGGACCCCAGGGTCCTGGAAACACCATATATTTT	CSVGPQGPGNTIYF
TRBV18	TRBD1	TRBJ2-7	few	TGTGCCAGCTCCAGGACAGGGGTGACTTACGAGCAGTACTTC	CASSRTGVTYEQYF
TRBV2	TRBD1	TRBJ1-5	many	TGTGCCAGCAGTAGGCCGGGACAGGGGGGTATAAGCAATCAGCCCCAGCATTTT	CASSRPGQGGISNQPQHF
TRBV4-2	TRBD2	TRBJ2-3	few	TGTGCCAGCAGCCAAGACATTAGCGGGAGAGGAACAGATACGCAGTATTTT	CASSQDISGRGTDTQYF
TRBV12-3/TRBV12-4	TRBD1	TRBJ1-2	many	TGTGCCAGCACCCGGACAGGGGACTATGGCTACACCTTC	CASTRTGDYGYTF
TRBV6-2/TRBV6-3	TRBD2	TRBJ2-1	-	TGTACCAGCAATGGGGGGGAAGGCTACAATGAGCAGTTCTTC	CTSNGGEGYNEQFF
TRBV13	TRBD2	TRBJ2-3	-	TGTGCCAGCAGCCCGTGGAGGGGACTAGCGAGCACAGATGCGCAGTATTTT	CASSPWRGLASTDAQYF
TRBV11-3	-	TRBJ2-1	many	TGTGCCTGCCGAGGACCCGCCGACAATGAGCAGTTCTTC	CACRGPADNEQFF
TRBV20-1	-	TRBJ1-4	few	TGCAGTGCCAACCCAAGGTTCGGAGCTAATGAAAAACTGTTTTTT	CSANPRFGANEKLFF
TRBV12-3/TRBV12-4	-	TRBJ2-1	many	TGTGCCAGCAGATCTGGAGGTATCCCTTCCTACAATGAGCAGTTCTTC	CASRSGGIPSYNEQFF
TRBV4-3	TRBD1	TRBJ2-3	-	TGCGCCAGCAGCCCCCCGGACAGGACAGATACGCAGTATTTT	CASSPPDRTDTQYF
TRBV9	TRBD1	TRBJ1-5	-	TGTGCCAGCTCCGGGACAGGGGAGGCTCAGCCCCAGCATTTT	CASSGTGEAQPQHF
TRBV13	-	TRBJ1-1	-	TGTGCCAGCATGGGGGCGGAGGGCACTGAAGCTTCCTTT	CASMGAEGTEASF
TRBV19	-	TRBJ2-7	-	TGTGCCAGTACCCCAGGGGACTCAAGCTCCTACGAGCAGTACTTC	CASTPGDSSSYEQYF
TRBV5-5	-	TRBJ2-1	-	TGTGCCAGCAGCCCGTTAGCGGACCCGGGGGTCGAGCAGTTCTTC	CASSPLADPGVEQFF
TRBV7-2	-	TRBJ1-1	many	TGTGCCAGCAGCTTAAGCAGGGATCAACTTGAAGCTTTCTTT	CASSLSRDQLEAFF
TRBV18	-	TRBJ2-7	many	TGTGCCAGCTCACCAGGAATCCCAGGGATCCACGAGCAGTACTTC	CASSPGIPGIHEQYF
TRBV5-1	-	TRBJ2-7	few	TGCGCCAGCAGCTTGGGGACTCTCGGGGCCCTGAGCTCCTACGAGCAGTACTTC	CASSLGTLGALSSYEQYF
TRBV20-1	TRBD2	TRBJ2-7	few	TGCAGTGCTGGAGGACTAGATTCGCGAGAGCAGTACTTC	CSAGGLDSREQYF
TRBV7-9	TRBD2	TRBJ2-7	-	TGTGCCAGCAGCTTATATCGGGGACTAGCGGGAGATGGGGACGAGCAGTACTTC	CASSLYRGLAGDGDEQYF
TRBV6-1	-	TRBJ1-1	many	TGTGCCAGCAATTCCAGGGATCACACTGAAGCTTTCTTT	CASNSRDHTEAFF
TRBV12-3/TRBV12-4	TRBD1	TRBJ2-3	many	TGTGCCAGCAGTTTATGGCAGGGGGCCGTCGATACGCAGTATTTT	CASSLWQGAVDTQYF